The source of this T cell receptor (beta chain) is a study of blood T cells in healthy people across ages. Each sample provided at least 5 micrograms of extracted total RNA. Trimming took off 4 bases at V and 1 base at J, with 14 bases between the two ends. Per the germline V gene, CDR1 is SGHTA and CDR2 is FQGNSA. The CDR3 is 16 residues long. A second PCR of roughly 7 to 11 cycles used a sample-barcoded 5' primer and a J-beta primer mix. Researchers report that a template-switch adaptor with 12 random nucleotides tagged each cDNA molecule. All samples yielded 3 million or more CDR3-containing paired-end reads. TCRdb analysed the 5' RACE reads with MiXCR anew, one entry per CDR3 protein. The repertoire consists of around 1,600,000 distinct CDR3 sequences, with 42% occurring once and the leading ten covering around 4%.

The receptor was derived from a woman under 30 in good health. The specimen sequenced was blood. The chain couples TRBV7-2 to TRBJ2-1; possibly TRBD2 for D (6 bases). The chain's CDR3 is CASSYRIGGSYNEQFF. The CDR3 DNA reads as TGTGCCAGCAGCTATCGGATCGGGGGATCCTACAATGAGCAGTTCTTC.